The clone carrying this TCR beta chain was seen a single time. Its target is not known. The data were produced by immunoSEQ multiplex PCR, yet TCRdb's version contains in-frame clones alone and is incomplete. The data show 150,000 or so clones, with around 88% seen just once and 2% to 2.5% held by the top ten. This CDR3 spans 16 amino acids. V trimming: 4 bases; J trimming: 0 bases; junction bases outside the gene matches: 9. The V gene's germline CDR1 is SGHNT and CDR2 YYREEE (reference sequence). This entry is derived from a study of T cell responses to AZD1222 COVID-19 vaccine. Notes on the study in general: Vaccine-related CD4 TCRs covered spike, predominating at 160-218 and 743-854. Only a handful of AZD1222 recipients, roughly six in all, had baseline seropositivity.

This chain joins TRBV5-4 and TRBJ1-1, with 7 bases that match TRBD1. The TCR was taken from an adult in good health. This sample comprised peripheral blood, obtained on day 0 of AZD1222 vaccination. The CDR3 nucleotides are TGTGCCAGCAGCGAGAGCGGAGGGGGCATGAACACTGAAGCTTTCTTT. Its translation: CASSESGGGMNTEAFF.